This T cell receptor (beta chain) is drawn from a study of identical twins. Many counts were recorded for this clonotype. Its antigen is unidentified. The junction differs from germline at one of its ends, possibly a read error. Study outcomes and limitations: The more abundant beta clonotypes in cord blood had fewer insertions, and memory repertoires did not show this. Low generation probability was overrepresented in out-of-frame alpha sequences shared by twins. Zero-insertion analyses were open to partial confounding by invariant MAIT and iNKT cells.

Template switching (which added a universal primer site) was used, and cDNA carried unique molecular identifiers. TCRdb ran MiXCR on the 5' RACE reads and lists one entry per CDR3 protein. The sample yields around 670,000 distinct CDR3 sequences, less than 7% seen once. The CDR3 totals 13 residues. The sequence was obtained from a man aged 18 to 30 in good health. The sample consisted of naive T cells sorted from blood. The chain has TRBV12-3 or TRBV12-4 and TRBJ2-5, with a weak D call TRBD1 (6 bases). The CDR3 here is CASSLGQQETQYF. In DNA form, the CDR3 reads TGTGCCAGCAGCTTAGGACAGCAAGAGACCCAGTACTTC.